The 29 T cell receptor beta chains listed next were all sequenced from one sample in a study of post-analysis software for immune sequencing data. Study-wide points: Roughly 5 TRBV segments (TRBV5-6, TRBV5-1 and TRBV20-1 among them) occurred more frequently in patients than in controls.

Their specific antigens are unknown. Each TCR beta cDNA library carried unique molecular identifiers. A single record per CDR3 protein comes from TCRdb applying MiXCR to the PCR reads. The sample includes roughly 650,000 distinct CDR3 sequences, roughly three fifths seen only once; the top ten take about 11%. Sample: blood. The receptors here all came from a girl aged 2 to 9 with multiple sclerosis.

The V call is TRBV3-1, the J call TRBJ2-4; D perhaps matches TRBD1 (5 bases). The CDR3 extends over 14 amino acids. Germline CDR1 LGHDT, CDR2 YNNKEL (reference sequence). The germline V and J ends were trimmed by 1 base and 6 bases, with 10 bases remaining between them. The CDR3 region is CASSQAGLTNIQYF. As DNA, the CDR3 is TGTGCCAGCAGCCAAGCAGGGTTGACAAACATTCAGTACTTC.

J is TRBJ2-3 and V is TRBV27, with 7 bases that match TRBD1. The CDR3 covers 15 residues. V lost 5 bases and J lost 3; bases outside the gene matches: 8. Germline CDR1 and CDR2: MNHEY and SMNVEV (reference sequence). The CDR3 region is CASSPLRQGTDTQYF. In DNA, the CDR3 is TGTGCCAGCAGTCCTTTACGACAGGGAACAGATACGCAGTATTTT.

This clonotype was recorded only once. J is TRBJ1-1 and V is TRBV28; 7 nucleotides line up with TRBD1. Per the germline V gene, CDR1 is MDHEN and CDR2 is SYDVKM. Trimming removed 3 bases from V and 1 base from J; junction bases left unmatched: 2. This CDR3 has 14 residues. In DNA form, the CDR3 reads TGTGCCAGCAGTTTCAGGGGGGCGAACACTGAAGCTTTCTTT. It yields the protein CASSFRGANTEAFF. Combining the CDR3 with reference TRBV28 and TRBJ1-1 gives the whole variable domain DVKVTQSSRYLVKRTGEKVFLECVQDMDHENMFWYRQDPGLGLRLIYFSYDVKMKEKGDIPEGYSVSREKKERFSLILESASTNQTSMYLCASSFRGANTEAFFGQGTRLTVV.

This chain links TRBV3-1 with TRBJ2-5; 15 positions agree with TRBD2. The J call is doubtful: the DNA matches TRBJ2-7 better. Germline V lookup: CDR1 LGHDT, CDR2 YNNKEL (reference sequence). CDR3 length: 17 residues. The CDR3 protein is CASSPGLAGGPSAEQYF. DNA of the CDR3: TGTGCCAGCAGCCCGGGACTAGCGGGAGGACCAAGCGCCGAGCAGTACTTC.

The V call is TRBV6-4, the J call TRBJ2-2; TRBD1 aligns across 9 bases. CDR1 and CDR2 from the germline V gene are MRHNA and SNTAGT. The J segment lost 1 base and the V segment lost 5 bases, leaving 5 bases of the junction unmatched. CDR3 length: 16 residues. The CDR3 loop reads CASSPRDRVNTGELFF. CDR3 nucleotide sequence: TGTGCCAGCAGTCCCCGGGACAGGGTGAACACCGGGGAGCTGTTTTTT.

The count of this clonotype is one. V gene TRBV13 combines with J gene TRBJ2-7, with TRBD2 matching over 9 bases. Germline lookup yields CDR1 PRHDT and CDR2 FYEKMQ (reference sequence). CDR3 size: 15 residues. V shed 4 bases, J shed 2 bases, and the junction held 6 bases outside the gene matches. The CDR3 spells CASSSRVAGAYEQYF. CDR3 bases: TGTGCCAGCAGCTCCAGAGTAGCGGGGGCCTACGAGCAGTACTTC.

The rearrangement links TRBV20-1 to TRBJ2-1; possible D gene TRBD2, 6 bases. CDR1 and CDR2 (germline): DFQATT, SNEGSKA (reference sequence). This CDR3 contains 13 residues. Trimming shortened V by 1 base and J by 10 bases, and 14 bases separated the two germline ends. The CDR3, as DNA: TGCAGTGCTAGAGTTCCGGGACTGGACGAGCAGTTCTTC. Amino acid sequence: CSARVPGLDEQFF.

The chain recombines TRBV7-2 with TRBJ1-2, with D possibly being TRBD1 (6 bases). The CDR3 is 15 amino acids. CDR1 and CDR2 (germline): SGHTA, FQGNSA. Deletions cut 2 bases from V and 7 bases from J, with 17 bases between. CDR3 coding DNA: TGTGCCAGCAGCTTAATGACAGGCTCTCAAAGTGGCTACACCTTC. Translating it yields CASSLMTGSQSGYTF. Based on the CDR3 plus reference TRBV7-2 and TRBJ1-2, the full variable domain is GAGVSQSPSNKVTEKGKDVELRCDPISGHTALYWYRQSLGQGLEFLIYFQGNSAPDKSGLPSDRFSAERTGGSVSTLTIQRTQQEDSAVYLCASSLMTGSQSGYTFGSGTRLTVV.

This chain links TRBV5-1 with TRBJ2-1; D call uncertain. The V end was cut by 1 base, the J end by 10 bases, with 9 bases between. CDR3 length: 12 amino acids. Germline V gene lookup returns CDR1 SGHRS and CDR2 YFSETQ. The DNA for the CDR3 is TGCGCCAGCAGCTTGCAATACCAAGAGCAGTTCTTC. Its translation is CASSLQYQEQFF.

This chain's CDR3 is CASSYTGGLNEQFF. The CDR3 DNA sequence: TGTGCCAGCAGTTACACAGGGGGGTTGAATGAGCAGTTCTTC. V is TRBV6-2 or TRBV6-3 and J is TRBJ2-1; 8 bases are a match to TRBD1. With V trimmed by 2 bases and J by 7 bases, 4 bases remained unmatched. Germline CDR1 reads MNHEY; CDR2 reads SVGEGT. The length of the CDR3 is 14 residues.

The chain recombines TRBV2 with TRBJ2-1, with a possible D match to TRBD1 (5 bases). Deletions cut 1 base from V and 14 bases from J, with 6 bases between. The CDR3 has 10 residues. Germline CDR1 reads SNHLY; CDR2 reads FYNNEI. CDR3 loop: CASSEGREFF. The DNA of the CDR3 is TGTGCCAGCAGTGAAGGCAGGGAGTTCTTC.

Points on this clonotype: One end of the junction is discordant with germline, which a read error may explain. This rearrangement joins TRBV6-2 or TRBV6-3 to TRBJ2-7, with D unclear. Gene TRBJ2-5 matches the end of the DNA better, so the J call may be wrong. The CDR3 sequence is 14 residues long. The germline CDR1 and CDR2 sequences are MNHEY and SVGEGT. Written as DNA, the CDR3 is TGCGCCAGCAGTTACCGAAGCGAGCCAGAGACCCAGTACTTC. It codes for CASSYRSEPETQYF.

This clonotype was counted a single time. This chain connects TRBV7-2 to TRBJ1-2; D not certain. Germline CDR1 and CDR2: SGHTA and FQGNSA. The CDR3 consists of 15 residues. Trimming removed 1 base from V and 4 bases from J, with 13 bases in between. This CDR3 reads CASSLVRGGSYGYTF. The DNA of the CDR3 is TGTGCCAGCAGCTTAGTGCGGGGAGGGAGCTATGGCTACACCTTC.

The CDR3: CAISEQGQTLPNTQYF. CDR3 nucleotide sequence: TGTGCCATCAGTGAGCAGGGGCAGACCCTCCCTAATACGCAGTATTTT. The J gene is TRBJ2-3, the V gene TRBV10-3; weak D call: TRBD1 (6 bases). Between the trimmed V and J ends, which lost 2 bases and 7 bases, there was a span of 19 bases. Germline assignment: CDR1 ENHRY and CDR2 SYGVKD. The CDR3 totals 16 residues.

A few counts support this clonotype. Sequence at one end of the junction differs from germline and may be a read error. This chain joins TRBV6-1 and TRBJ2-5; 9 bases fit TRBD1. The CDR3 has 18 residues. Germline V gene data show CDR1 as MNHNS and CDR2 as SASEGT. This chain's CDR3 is CASSQANSARQGGETQYF. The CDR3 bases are TGTGCCAGCAGTCAAGCAAACTCAGCCCGACAGGGGGGAGAGACCCAGTACTTC.

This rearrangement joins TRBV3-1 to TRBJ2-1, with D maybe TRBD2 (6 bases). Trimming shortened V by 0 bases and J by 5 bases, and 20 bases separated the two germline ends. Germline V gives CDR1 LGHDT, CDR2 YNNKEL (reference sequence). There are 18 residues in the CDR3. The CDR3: CASSQEGALSGFDNEQFF. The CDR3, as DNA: TGTGCCAGCAGCCAAGAAGGGGCCCTGAGCGGGTTCGACAATGAGCAGTTCTTC.

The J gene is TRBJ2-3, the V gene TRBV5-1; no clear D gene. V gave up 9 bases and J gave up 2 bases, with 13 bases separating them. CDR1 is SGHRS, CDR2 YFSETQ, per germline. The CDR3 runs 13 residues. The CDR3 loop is CATSDGPTDTQYF. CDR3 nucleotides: TGCGCCACCTCCGACGGACCCACAGATACGCAGTATTTT.

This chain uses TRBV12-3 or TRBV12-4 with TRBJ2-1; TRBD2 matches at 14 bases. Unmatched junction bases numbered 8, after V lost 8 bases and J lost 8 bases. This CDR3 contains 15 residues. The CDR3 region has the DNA TGTGCCAGCGGGACTAGCGGGAGCCCCCCCGATGAGCAGTTCTTC. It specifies CASGTSGSPPDEQFF.

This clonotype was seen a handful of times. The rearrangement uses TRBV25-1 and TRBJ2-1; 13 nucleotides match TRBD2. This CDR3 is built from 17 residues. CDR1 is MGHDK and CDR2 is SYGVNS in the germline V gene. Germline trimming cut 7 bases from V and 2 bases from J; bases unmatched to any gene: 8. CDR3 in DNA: TGTGCCAGCAAGGGGACTAGCGGGACCCTCGCCTACAATGAGCAGTTCTTC. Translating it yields CASKGTSGTLAYNEQFF. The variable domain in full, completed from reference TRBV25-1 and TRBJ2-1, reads EADIYQTPRYLVIGTGKKITLECSQTMGHDKMYWYQQDPGMELHLIHYSYGVNSTEKGDLSSESTVSRIRTEHFPLTLESARPSHTSQYLCASKGTSGTLAYNEQFFGPGTRLTVL.

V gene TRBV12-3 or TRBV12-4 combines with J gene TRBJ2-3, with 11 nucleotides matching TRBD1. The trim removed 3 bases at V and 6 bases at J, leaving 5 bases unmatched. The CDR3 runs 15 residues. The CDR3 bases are TGTGCCAGCAGTTTCAGGACAGGGGGCGTGGATACGCAGTATTTT. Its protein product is CASSFRTGGVDTQYF.

The CDR3 DNA reads TGCAGCGTTGAAGAAGCGACAGGACATTACGAGCAGTACTTC. Translation gives CSVEEATGHYEQYF. The genes are TRBV29-1 and TRBJ2-7, with D perhaps matching TRBD1 (6 bases). The germline CDR1 and CDR2 sequences are SQVTM and ANQGSEA. Trimming removed 0 bases at V and 4 bases at J, with 13 bases between. This CDR3 is 14 amino acids long.

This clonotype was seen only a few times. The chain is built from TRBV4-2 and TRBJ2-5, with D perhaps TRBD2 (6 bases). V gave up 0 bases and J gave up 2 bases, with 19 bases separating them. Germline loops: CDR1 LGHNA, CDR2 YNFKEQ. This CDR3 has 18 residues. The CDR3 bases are TGTGCCAGCAGCCAAGATTTGGTGGGGGGTTCCCCACAAGAGACCCAGTACTTC. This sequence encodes CASSQDLVGGSPQETQYF.

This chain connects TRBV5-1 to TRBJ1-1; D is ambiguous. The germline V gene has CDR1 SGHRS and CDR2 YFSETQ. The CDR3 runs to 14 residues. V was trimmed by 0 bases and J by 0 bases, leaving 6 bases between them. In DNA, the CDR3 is TGCGCCAGCAGCTTGGACGGGGTGAACACTGAAGCTTTCTTT. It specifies CASSLDGVNTEAFF.

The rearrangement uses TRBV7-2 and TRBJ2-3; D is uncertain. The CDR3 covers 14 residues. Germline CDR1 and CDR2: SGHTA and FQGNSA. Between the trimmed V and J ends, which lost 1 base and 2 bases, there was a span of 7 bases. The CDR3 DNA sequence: TGTGCCAGCAGCTTAGGGGAATACACAGATACGCAGTATTTT. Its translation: CASSLGEYTDTQYF.

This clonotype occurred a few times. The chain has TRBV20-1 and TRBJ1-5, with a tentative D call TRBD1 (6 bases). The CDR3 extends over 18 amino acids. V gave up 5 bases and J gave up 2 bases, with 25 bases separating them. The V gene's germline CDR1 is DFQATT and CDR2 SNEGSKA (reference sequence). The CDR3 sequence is CSALRTDLGGNRNQPQHF. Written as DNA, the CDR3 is TGCAGTGCTTTACGGACAGATTTGGGAGGGAATCGCAATCAGCCCCAGCATTTT.

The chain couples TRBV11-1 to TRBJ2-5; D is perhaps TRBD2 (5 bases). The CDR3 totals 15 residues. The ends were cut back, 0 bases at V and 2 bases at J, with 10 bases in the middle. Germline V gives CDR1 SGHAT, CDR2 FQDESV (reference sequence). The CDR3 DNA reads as TGTGCCAGCAGCTTAGCCAGTGGACTTCAAGAGACCCAGTACTTC. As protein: CASSLASGLQETQYF.

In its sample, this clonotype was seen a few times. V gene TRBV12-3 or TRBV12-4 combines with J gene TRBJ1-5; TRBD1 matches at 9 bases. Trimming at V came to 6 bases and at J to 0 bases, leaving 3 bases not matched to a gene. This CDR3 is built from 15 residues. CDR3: CASSRDRVSNQPQHF. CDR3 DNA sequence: TGTGCCAGCAGCCGGGACAGGGTTAGCAATCAGCCCCAGCATTTT.

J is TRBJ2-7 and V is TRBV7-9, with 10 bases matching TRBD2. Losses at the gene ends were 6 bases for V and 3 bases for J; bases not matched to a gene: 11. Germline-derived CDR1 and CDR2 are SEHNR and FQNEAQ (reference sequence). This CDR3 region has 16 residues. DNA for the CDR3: TGTGCCAGCAGACCCTCGGGACTAGCGCAAATCTACGAGCAGTACTTC. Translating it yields CASRPSGLAQIYEQYF. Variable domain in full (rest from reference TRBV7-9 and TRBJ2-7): DTGVSQNPRHKITKRGQNVTFRCDPISEHNRLYWYRQTLGQGPEFLTYFQNEAQLEKSRLLSDRFSAERPKGSFSTLEIQRTEQGDSAMYLCASRPSGLAQIYEQYFGPGTRLTVT.

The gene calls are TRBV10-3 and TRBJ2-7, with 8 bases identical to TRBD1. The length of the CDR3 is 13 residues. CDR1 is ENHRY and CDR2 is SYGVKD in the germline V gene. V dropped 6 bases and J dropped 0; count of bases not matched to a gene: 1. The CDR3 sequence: CAIRTGVSYEQYF. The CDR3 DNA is TGTGCCATCAGGACAGGGGTCTCCTACGAGCAGTACTTC.